This is a list of T cell receptor beta chains from one sample in a study of technical replicates of blood from a few donors. Generated by immunoSEQ multiplex PCR, the TCRdb table keeps only in-frame clones and is missing some. Found here are more than 70,000 clones, 95% to 97% of them singletons; the top ten hold around 0.18%. The specimen was T cells isolated from PBMCs. The receptors were gathered from a human donor in good health. CDR3s include the opening cysteine and the closing phenylalanine or tryptophan. Fields, in order: V gene, J gene, clone size, D gene, CDR3 DNA, CDR3 protein. A D gene is named only where the DNA matches it firmly. Clone size, where shown, is once, few, many, or a class for clones that have expanded.

v_call: TRBV7-9
j_call: TRBJ2-7
clone_size: NA
d_call: TRBD2
cdr3_nt: TGTGCCAGCAGCTTAGGGCCGGGAGGTCCCTACGAGCAGTACTTC
cdr3_aa: CASSLGPGGPYEQYF

v_call: TRBV5-4
j_call: TRBJ1-3
clone_size: NA
d_call: NA
cdr3_nt: TGTGCCAGCAGCTTGGAGGGGCATGGAAACACCATATATTTT
cdr3_aa: CASSLEGHGNTIYF

v_call: TRBV12-5
j_call: TRBJ1-1
clone_size: NA
d_call: NA
cdr3_nt: NA
cdr3_aa: CASGLGTGQGATEAFF

v_call: TRBV18
j_call: TRBJ2-5
clone_size: NA
d_call: TRBD2
cdr3_nt: TGTGCCAGCTCATCAGGGCTGGGACTAGCAAAGGAGACCCAGTACTTC
cdr3_aa: CASSSGLGLAKETQYF

v_call: TRBV5-1
j_call: TRBJ2-7
clone_size: NA
d_call: TRBD2
cdr3_nt: TGCGCCAGCAGCTTTAGCGGGGGGAACCTACTTGAGCAGTACTTC
cdr3_aa: CASSFSGGNLLEQYF

v_call: TRBV10-1
j_call: TRBJ1-1
clone_size: NA
d_call: NA
cdr3_nt: TGCGCCAGCAGCAGGGACGGGGGCACTGAAGCTTTCTTT
cdr3_aa: CASSRDGGTEAFF

v_call: TRBV10-3
j_call: TRBJ2-1
clone_size: NA
d_call: NA
cdr3_nt: TGTGCCATCAGTGAGTCGACTCAGCTTGCTGAGCAGTTCTTC
cdr3_aa: CAISESTQLAEQFF

v_call: TRBV6-5
j_call: TRBJ1-1
clone_size: NA
d_call: NA
cdr3_nt: TGTGCCAGCAGTTACTCTAACGGGGGGAACACTGAAGCTTTCTTT
cdr3_aa: CASSYSNGGNTEAFF

v_call: TRBV7-2
j_call: TRBJ2-3
clone_size: NA
d_call: NA
cdr3_nt: TGTGCCAGCAGCTTAGGCGGCGGGATGGTTGTAGATACGCAGTATTTT
cdr3_aa: CASSLGGGMVVDTQYF

v_call: TRBV10-1
j_call: TRBJ2-1
clone_size: NA
d_call: TRBD2
cdr3_nt: TGCGCCAGCAGTGAGGAGGGCGGGGGGAACTACAATGAGCAGTTCTTC
cdr3_aa: CASSEEGGGNYNEQFF

v_call: TRBV10-3
j_call: TRBJ1-4
clone_size: NA
d_call: NA
cdr3_nt: TGTGCCACCAAAGGACAAAATGAAAAACTGTTTTTT
cdr3_aa: CATKGQNEKLFF

v_call: TRBV5-4
j_call: TRBJ1-2
clone_size: NA
d_call: NA
cdr3_nt: TGTGCCAGCAGCTCGGAGGACTATGGCTACACCTTC
cdr3_aa: CASSSEDYGYTF

v_call: TRBV30
j_call: TRBJ2-5
clone_size: NA
d_call: TRBD2
cdr3_nt: TGTGCCTGGTTAAGGGAGGGCCTTCTTGAGACCCAGTACTTC
cdr3_aa: CAWLREGLLETQYF

v_call: TRBV28
j_call: TRBJ2-3
clone_size: NA
d_call: NA
cdr3_nt: TGTGCCAGCAGACTGACCTTTGGAGGAAGCACAGATACGCAGTATTTT
cdr3_aa: CASRLTFGGSTDTQYF

v_call: TRBV5-4
j_call: TRBJ1-3
clone_size: once
d_call: NA
cdr3_nt: TGTGCCAGCAGCTTGGTTACAACAGGTAGCTCTGGAAACACCATATATTTT
cdr3_aa: CASSLVTTGSSGNTIYF

v_call: TRBV19
j_call: TRBJ2-3
clone_size: NA
d_call: TRBD2
cdr3_nt: TGTGCCAGTAGTATAAGTTCGGGGGGCGGGCTAGCGGGAAGATTAGGCACAGATACGCAGTATTTT
cdr3_aa: CASSISSGGGLAGRLGTDTQYF

v_call: TRBV30
j_call: TRBJ2-3
clone_size: NA
d_call: TRBD2
cdr3_nt: TGTGCCTGGTGGCGCGGGGGGTGGGATACGCAGTATTTT
cdr3_aa: CAWWRGGWDTQYF

v_call: TRBV2
j_call: TRBJ1-1
clone_size: NA
d_call: NA
cdr3_nt: TGTGCCAGCGGTGTAACAGGGAACACTGAAGCTTTCTTT
cdr3_aa: CASGVTGNTEAFF

v_call: TRBV29-1
j_call: TRBJ2-1
clone_size: NA
d_call: NA
cdr3_nt: TGCAGCGCCCCACCACAGGGACGGTCCTACAATGAGCAGTTCTTC
cdr3_aa: CSAPPQGRSYNEQFF

v_call: TRBV29-1
j_call: TRBJ1-1
clone_size: NA
d_call: TRBD1
cdr3_nt: TGCAGCGTTGGGGGGACAGTTTATGGCCCTCGCCGAGCCTTGAACACTGAAGCTTTCTTT
cdr3_aa: CSVGGTVYGPRRALNTEAFF

v_call: TRBV9
j_call: TRBJ2-1
clone_size: NA
d_call: TRBD1
cdr3_nt: TGTGCCAGCAGCGGTGGGACAGGGTCGGATGAGCAGTTCTTC
cdr3_aa: CASSGGTGSDEQFF

v_call: TRBV28
j_call: TRBJ1-2
clone_size: NA
d_call: NA
cdr3_nt: TGTGCCAGCGCACAAGTGGGCGATGGCTACACCTTC
cdr3_aa: CASAQVGDGYTF

v_call: TRBV5-1
j_call: TRBJ2-3
clone_size: NA
d_call: TRBD2
cdr3_nt: TGCGCCAGCAGCTTCGGACTAGCGGGGGGGCAGTCCACAGATACGCAGTATTTT
cdr3_aa: CASSFGLAGGQSTDTQYF

v_call: TRBV13
j_call: TRBJ1-4
clone_size: NA
d_call: NA
cdr3_nt: TGTGCCAGCAGCACACGACACTCTACTGTTGAAAAACTGTTTTTT
cdr3_aa: CASSTRHSTVEKLFF

v_call: TRBV19
j_call: TRBJ1-4
clone_size: once
d_call: TRBD1
cdr3_nt: TGTGCCAGTAGAGGACAGGGCCTGGAAACTAATGAAAAACTGTTTTTT
cdr3_aa: CASRGQGLETNEKLFF

v_call: TRBV5-4
j_call: TRBJ2-5
clone_size: NA
d_call: NA
cdr3_nt: TGTGCCAGCAGCTTTGGAGGTCTAGCTGGTATCGGAGAGACCCAGTACTTC
cdr3_aa: CASSFGGLAGIGETQYF

v_call: TRBV2
j_call: TRBJ2-7
clone_size: NA
d_call: NA
cdr3_nt: TGTGCCAGCAGCCCCATGGGCCCGCAGTACTTC
cdr3_aa: CASSPMGPQYF

v_call: TRBV7-3
j_call: TRBJ2-3
clone_size: NA
d_call: NA
cdr3_nt: TGTGCCAGCAGCTTAAGCGCGGATACGCAGTATTTT
cdr3_aa: CASSLSADTQYF

v_call: TRBV11-2
j_call: TRBJ2-7
clone_size: NA
d_call: TRBD2
cdr3_nt: TGTGCCAGCAGCTTATTAAGCGGGAGGTTTCTCTACGAGCAGTACTTC
cdr3_aa: CASSLLSGRFLYEQYF

v_call: TRBV18
j_call: TRBJ1-5
clone_size: NA
d_call: NA
cdr3_nt: TGTGCCAGCTCAATCAGCACAAGCGGCAATCAGCCCCAGCATTTT
cdr3_aa: CASSISTSGNQPQHF